This T cell receptor (beta chain) was obtained from a study of blood T cells in healthy people across ages. Study-wide background: Capturing about one barcoded beta molecule per two T cells was achieved by template switching. Study-wide points: Conclusively comparing naive with antigen-experienced cells was impossible with unsorted PBMCs. Roughly linear age-related decline in beta diversity appeared, significant by age around 38. Relative to aged donors, long-lived donors carried more naive CD4+ cells and displayed higher diversity.

Germline loops: CDR1 MDHEN, CDR2 SYDVKM. The CDR3 consists of 14 residues. V gave up 2 bases and J gave up 5 bases, with 12 bases separating them. This clonotype appeared a few times. Its antigen is currently unknown. The use of a sample-barcoded 5' primer and a J-beta primer mix characterized a second PCR of 7 to 11 cycles. TCRdb called the 5' RACE reads again in MiXCR, with one record for every CDR3 protein. The table has 1 million or so distinct CDR3 sequences, roughly 45% seen once. The chain has TRBV28 and TRBJ1-1; unclear D gene. The specimen sequenced was blood. This receptor was identified in an older woman in good health. For the CDR3, the DNA is TGTGCCAGCAGTTTAACGGCACGGGCGACTGAAGCTTTCTTT. Translating it yields CASSLTARATEAFF.